What follows describes a single T cell receptor beta chain. Its antigen is currently unknown. This sample is drawn from a study of T cells expressing NK-cell markers. Turning to the study itself: CD3+CD56+NKG2C+, CD3+CD56+NKG2C- and CD3+CD56-NKG2C+ T cells, once sorted, supplied the TCR beta repertoires.

CDR1 SGHTA and CDR2 FQGNSA come from the germline V gene. The CDR3 runs 16 residues. TCRdb re-called the 5' RACE reads; one entry per CDR3 protein, DNA not given. The listing records about 400,000 distinct CDR3 sequences. Study-wide findings and caveats: Whether the expanded NKG2C+ T cell clones recognized HCMV remained unclear. About 1.0-8% of CD8+ T cells in several donors belonged to dominant NKG2C+ clonotypes.

The TCR was taken from a woman aged 45-65 years in good health. The chain couples TRBV7-2 to TRBJ2-3; TCRdb reports TRBD1, a call that lacks DNA to check it against. Specimen: blood T cells: a sorted CD56 or NKG2C T cell subset, CD4+ or CD8+ T cells, or bulk PBMC T cells (not recorded which). CDR3 sequence reads: CASSPPGAGSTDTQYF.